One and the same sample provided the 24 T cell receptor beta chains below, sequenced in a study of blood T cells in healthy people across ages. With a J-beta primer mix and a sample-barcoded 5' primer, a second PCR ran about 7 to 11 cycles. TCRdb recomputed calls from the 5' RACE reads with MiXCR, one row per CDR3 protein. The table lists about 1.8 million distinct CDR3 sequences, about 50% of them singletons. The sequenced sample was blood. The receptors stem from a woman aged 40 to 50 in good health.

V gene TRBV20-1 combines with J gene TRBJ1-2, with D perhaps TRBD1 (5 bases). The CDR3 covers 13 residues. CDR1 DFQATT and CDR2 SNEGSKA come from the germline V gene (reference sequence). With 5 bases removed from V and 6 bases from J, the gap between germline ends came to 16 bases. The CDR3 DNA reads TGCAGTGCTGACTTGCCAGGGAAGAATGGCTACACCTTC. Its protein product is CSADLPGKNGYTF.

The chain uses TRBV27 and TRBJ2-7; D not certain. Germline V gives CDR1 MNHEY, CDR2 SMNVEV (reference sequence). With 6 bases removed from V and 2 bases from J, the gap between germline ends came to 14 bases. This CDR3 has 14 residues. CDR3 DNA: TGTGCCAGCAGCCCCTCCGTAGGTCCCTACGAGCAGTACTTC. Residues: CASSPSVGPYEQYF.

The chain recombines TRBV10-3 with TRBJ2-6, with TRBD1 matching over 9 bases. CDR1 and CDR2 from the germline V gene are ENHRY and SYGVKD. After removal of 8 bases from V and 4 bases from J, the junction contained 9 bases not matched to a gene. The CDR3 sequence is 16 residues long. The CDR3 is CAIRSRTGEGANVLTF. CDR3 nucleotide sequence: TGTGCCATCCGAAGCCGGACAGGGGAAGGGGCCAACGTCCTGACTTTC.

This clonotype turned up a few times. The gene calls are TRBV6-2 or TRBV6-3 and TRBJ2-7; weak D call: TRBD2 (5 bases). The CDR3 runs to 14 residues. Germline V CDR1 and CDR2: MNHEY, SVGEGT. Trimming removed 4 bases at V and 3 bases at J, with 13 bases between. The CDR3 DNA sequence: TGTGCCAGCAGTTTCTTAAGAGGGTACTACGAGCAGTACTTC. Protein sequence: CASSFLRGYYEQYF.

The chain combines TRBV11-2 with TRBJ2-7; D possibly uses TRBD1 or TRBD2 (5 bases each). In germline, CDR1 is SGHAT, CDR2 FQNNGV. The CDR3 sequence is 16 residues long. The V end was cut by 1 base, the J end by 2 bases, with 15 bases between. The CDR3 reads CASSLGVGTAAYEQYF. In DNA form, the CDR3 reads TGTGCCAGCAGCTTAGGGGTCGGGACGGCGGCCTACGAGCAGTACTTC.

This clonotype was picked up many times. The chain recombines TRBV6-5 with TRBJ2-1; 9 nucleotides match TRBD2. The CDR3 spans 16 residues. The germline gives CDR1 MNHEY, CDR2 SVGAGI. Trimming removed 0 bases from V and 3 bases from J; junction bases left unmatched: 3. CDR3 amino acids: CASSYSLAGLYNEQFF. In DNA form, the CDR3 reads TGTGCCAGCAGTTACTCCCTAGCGGGGCTCTACAATGAGCAGTTCTTC.

V gene TRBV4-3 combines with J gene TRBJ1-1, with TRBD1 matching over 7 bases. CDR1 and CDR2 from the germline V gene are LGHNA and YSLEER. Losses at the gene ends were 1 base for V and 1 base for J; bases not matched to a gene: 6. This CDR3 has 16 amino acids. This CDR3 is CASSQGDRVGNTEAFF. CDR3 nucleotide sequence: TGCGCCAGCAGCCAAGGCGACAGGGTAGGGAACACTGAAGCTTTCTTT.

The chain recombines TRBV4-2 with TRBJ2-1; 8 positions match TRBD2. The CDR3 consists of 15 residues. Trimming cost V 5 bases and J 4 bases; bases outside gene matches: 7. Per the germline V gene, CDR1 is LGHNA and CDR2 is YNFKEQ. The CDR3 DNA reads as TGTGCCAGCAGCGGAGACGGGGGGGGTTACAATGAGCAGTTCTTC. Its translation: CASSGDGGGYNEQFF.

The chain links TRBV20-1 to TRBJ2-3; D is uncertain. The germline V and J ends were trimmed by 0 bases and 0 bases, with 10 bases remaining between them. The CDR3 totals 15 residues. Germline V gene data show CDR1 as DFQATT and CDR2 as SNEGSKA (reference sequence). CDR3: CSARDLRVSTDTQYF. The CDR3 DNA reads as TGCAGTGCTAGAGATCTCCGGGTGAGCACAGATACGCAGTATTTT.

As regards this clonotype: Mismatch with germline at one junction end may stem from a read error. In DNA, the CDR3 is TGTGGAGAGACTTCTAGCACAGATACGCAGTATTTT. This gives the protein CGETSSTDTQYF. This chain joins TRBV20-1 and TRBJ2-3; D call uncertain. Germline values: CDR1 DFQATT, CDR2 SNEGSKA (reference sequence). This CDR3 spans 12 amino acids.

The chain recombines TRBV2 with TRBJ2-1; tentative D call: TRBD2 (7 bases). Between the trimmed V and J ends, which lost 2 bases and 0 bases, there was a span of 14 bases. CDR1 SNHLY and CDR2 FYNNEI come from the germline V gene. The CDR3 extends over 17 amino acids. The CDR3 sequence is CASSEYGGGLSYNEQFF. The CDR3 DNA reads TGTGCCAGCAGTGAATATGGCGGGGGCCTCTCCTACAATGAGCAGTTCTTC.

The gene calls are TRBV4-3 and TRBJ2-1, with 9 bases that match TRBD2. With V trimmed by 4 bases and J by 5 bases, 18 bases remained unmatched. The CDR3 is 19 residues long. Germline V lookup: CDR1 LGHNA, CDR2 YSLEER. The CDR3 nucleotides read TGCGCCAGCAGCCGAACCTACGCGGGGGGGCTAATTAGGCACAATGAGCAGTTCTTC. This translates into CASSRTYAGGLIRHNEQFF.

The genes are TRBV7-2 and TRBJ2-7; the D gene is possibly TRBD1 (5 bases). The CDR3 has 14 amino acids. CDR1 and CDR2 from the germline V gene are SGHTA and FQGNSA. V shed 1 base and J shed 1 base, with 8 bases lying between them. The CDR3: CASSLVDTSYEQYF. Here the CDR3 DNA reads TGTGCCAGCAGCTTAGTGGACACGTCCTACGAGCAGTACTTC.

This clonotype was counted a single time. J is TRBJ2-7 and V is TRBV12-3 or TRBV12-4, with D hard to call. The CDR3 loop spans 13 amino acids. Trimming removed 6 bases from V and 7 bases from J, with 16 bases in between. For the CDR3, the DNA is TGTGCCAGCAGCGCTGACCGGCAGTTTGAGCAGTACTTC. Its translation is CASSADRQFEQYF.

This clonotype was observed a few times. The chain carries TRBV6-1 and TRBJ2-4, with D possibly being TRBD1 (6 bases). Near its end, the DNA agrees better with TRBJ2-7, so the J call may be wrong. The CDR3 length is 12 residues. Germline V gene sequence: CDR1 MNHNS, CDR2 SASEGT. CDR3 loop: CASRGGPTEQYF. The CDR3 coding sequence is TGTGCCAGCAGAGGGGGACCCACCGAGCAGTACTTC.

With respect to this clonotype: Relative to the germline gene, one junction end is altered; a read error may explain this. The chain combines TRBV20-1 with TRBJ2-7; tentatively, D is TRBD1 or TRBD2 (5 bases each). Germline V gene sequence: CDR1 DFQATT, CDR2 SNEGSKA (reference sequence). The CDR3 covers 15 residues. The CDR3 DNA follows: TGCAATGCTAGACTATCGGGGCAGCAGTCCTACGAGCAGTACTTC. Its translation: CNARLSGQQSYEQYF.

This clonotype was seen repeatedly, ten times or more. The chain is built from TRBV4-1 and TRBJ2-1; no reliable D call. Germline CDR1 and CDR2: MGHRA and YSYEKL. The V end lost 1 base, the J end lost 0 bases, and 4 bases lay between the germline ends. The CDR3 loop spans 14 amino acids. The CDR3 sequence: CASSQAGSYNEQFF. DNA for the CDR3: TGCGCCAGCAGCCAAGCCGGCTCCTACAATGAGCAGTTCTTC.

The J gene is TRBJ2-5, the V gene TRBV20-1, with D tentatively TRBD1 or TRBD2 (5 bases each). Per germline, CDR1 DFQATT and CDR2 SNEGSKA (reference sequence). This CDR3 comprises 15 residues. Trimming took off 0 bases at V and 11 bases at J, with 22 bases between the two ends. This CDR3 reads CSAREKGSVGDEQYF. The CDR3 DNA is TGCAGTGCTAGAGAGAAGGGGTCAGTCGGGGATGAGCAGTACTTC.

This clonotype showed up just a few times. The rearrangement uses TRBV15 and TRBJ2-4; 14 positions match TRBD2. The germline gives CDR1 LNHNV, CDR2 YYDKDF (reference sequence). The CDR3 has 20 amino acids. The V segment lost 0 bases and the J segment 3 bases; nucleotides outside the gene matches: 10. CDR3 nucleotides: TGTGCCACCAGCAGAGATCGGCGACTAGCGGGGGGGCGAGGCAAAAACATTCAGTACTTC. Translation gives CATSRDRRLAGGRGKNIQYF.

The V and J genes are TRBV28 and TRBJ1-1; a weak D match, TRBD1 (5 bases). V was trimmed by 7 bases and J by 5 bases, leaving 23 bases between them. The V gene's germline CDR1 is MDHEN and CDR2 SYDVKM. The CDR3 loop spans 16 amino acids. This chain's CDR3 is CASNLLAGMVRTEAFF. The CDR3 DNA is TGTGCCAGCAACTTATTGGCAGGGATGGTTCGAACTGAAGCTTTCTTT.

This clonotype was recorded a few times. This sequence joins TRBV4-3 and TRBJ2-1; 10 bases are shared with TRBD2. The trim removed 1 base at V and 8 bases at J, leaving 8 bases unmatched. CDR1 and CDR2 (germline): LGHNA, YSLEER. The CDR3 spans 16 residues. The CDR3 sequence is CASSQGLSGGLYEQFF. Here the CDR3 DNA reads TGCGCCAGCAGCCAAGGCCTTAGCGGGGGGTTGTATGAGCAGTTCTTC.

Comments on this clonotype: The junction does not match germline at one end; this may be a read error. The V call is TRBV20-1, the J call TRBJ1-2, with D unresolved. This CDR3 spans 13 amino acids. Germline loops: CDR1 DFQATT, CDR2 SNEGSKA (reference sequence). CDR3 bases: TGCAGTACTAGAGGTGGATCTAACTATGGCTACACCTTC. It specifies CSTRGGSNYGYTF.

Comment on this clonotype: At one of its ends the junction is not consistent with the germline gene, which may arise from a read error. This sequence joins TRBV7-4 and TRBJ2-5; no clear D. The germline V gene has CDR1 SGHVT and CDR2 SQSDAQ. This CDR3 spans 12 amino acids. In nucleotides, the CDR3 is TGTGCCAGCAGCTTACCCGAAGAGACCCAGAACTTC. Translated: CASSLPEETQNF.

The genes are TRBV4-3 and TRBJ2-3, with D possibly TRBD1 on 5 matching bases. The ends were cut back, 3 bases at V and 5 bases at J, with 15 bases in the middle. The length of the CDR3 is 15 residues. Germline CDR1 LGHNA, CDR2 YSLEER. The CDR3 protein is CASSQDTIPGDTQYF. CDR3 DNA sequence: TGCGCCAGCAGCCAGGACACAATTCCCGGAGATACGCAGTATTTT.